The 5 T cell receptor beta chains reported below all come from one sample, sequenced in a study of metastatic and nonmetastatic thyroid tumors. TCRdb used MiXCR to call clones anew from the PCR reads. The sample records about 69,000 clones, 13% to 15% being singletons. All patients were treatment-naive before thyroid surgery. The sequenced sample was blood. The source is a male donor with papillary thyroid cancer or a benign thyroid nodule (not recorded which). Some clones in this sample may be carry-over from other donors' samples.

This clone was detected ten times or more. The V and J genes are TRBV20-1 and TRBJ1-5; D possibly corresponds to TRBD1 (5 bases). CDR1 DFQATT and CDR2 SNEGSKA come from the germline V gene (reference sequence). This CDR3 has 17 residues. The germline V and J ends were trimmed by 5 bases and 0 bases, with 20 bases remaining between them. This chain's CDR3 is CSAPKGRGSYSNQPQHF. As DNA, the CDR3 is TGCAGTGCTCCTAAGGGGCGGGGATCATATAGCAATCAGCCCCAGCATTTT.

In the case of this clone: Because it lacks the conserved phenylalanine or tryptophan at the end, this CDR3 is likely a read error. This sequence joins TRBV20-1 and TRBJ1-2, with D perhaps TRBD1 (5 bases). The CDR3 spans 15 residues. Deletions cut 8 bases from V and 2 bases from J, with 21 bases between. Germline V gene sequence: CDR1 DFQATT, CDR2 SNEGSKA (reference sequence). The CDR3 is CSSPTGGGWNYGYTS. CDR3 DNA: TGCAGTTCCCCTACTGGGGGGGGATGGAACTATGGCTACACCTCC.

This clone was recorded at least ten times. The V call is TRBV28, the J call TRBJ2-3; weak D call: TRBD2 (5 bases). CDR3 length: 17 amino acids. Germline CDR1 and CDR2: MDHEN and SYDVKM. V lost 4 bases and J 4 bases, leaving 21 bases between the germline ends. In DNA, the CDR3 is TGTGCCAGCAGTTCCCCCCCGCGAGGGCGTTTTTCAGATACGCAGTATTTT. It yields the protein CASSSPPRGRFSDTQYF.

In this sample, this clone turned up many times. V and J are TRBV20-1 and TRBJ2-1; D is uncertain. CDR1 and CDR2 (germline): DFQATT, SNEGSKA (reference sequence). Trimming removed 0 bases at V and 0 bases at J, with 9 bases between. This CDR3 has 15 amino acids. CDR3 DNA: TGCAGTGCTAGAGACTACCGAAGCTCCTACAATGAGCAGTTCTTC. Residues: CSARDYRSSYNEQFF.

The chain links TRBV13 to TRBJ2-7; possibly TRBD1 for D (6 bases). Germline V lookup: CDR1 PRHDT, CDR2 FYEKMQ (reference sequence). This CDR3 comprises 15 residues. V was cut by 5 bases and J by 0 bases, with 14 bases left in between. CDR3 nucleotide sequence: TGTGCCAGCAGCATCGGGACCAGGGGCTCCTACGAGCAGTACTTC. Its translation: CASSIGTRGSYEQYF.